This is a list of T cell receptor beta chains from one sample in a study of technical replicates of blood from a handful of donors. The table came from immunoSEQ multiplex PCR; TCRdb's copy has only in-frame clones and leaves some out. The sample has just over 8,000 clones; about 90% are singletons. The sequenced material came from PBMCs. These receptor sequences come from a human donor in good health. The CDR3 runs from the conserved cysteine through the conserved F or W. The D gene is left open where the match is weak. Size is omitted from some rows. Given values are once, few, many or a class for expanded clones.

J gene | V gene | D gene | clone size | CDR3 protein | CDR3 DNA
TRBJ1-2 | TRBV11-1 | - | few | CASSLAGTQDYGYTF | TGTGCCAGCAGCTTAGCCGGGACTCAGGACTATGGCTACACCTTC
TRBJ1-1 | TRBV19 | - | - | CASSEGVLAEAFF | TGTGCCAGTAGTGAAGGGGTACTGGCTGAAGCTTTCTTT
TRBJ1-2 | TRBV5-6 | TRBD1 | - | CASSYDEDRYHYGYTF | TGTGCCAGCAGCTACGATGAGGACAGGTATCACTATGGCTACACCTTC
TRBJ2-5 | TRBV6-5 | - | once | CASSSTPGVQETQYF | TGTGCCAGCAGTTCCACCCCGGGGGTACAAGAGACCCAGTACTTC
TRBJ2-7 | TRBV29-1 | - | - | CSVASQGYEQYF | TGCAGCGTAGCCTCACAGGGCTACGAGCAGTACTTC
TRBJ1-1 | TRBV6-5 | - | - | CASSYSVSTEAFF | TGTGCCAGCAGTTACTCTGTCTCCACTGAAGCTTTCTTT
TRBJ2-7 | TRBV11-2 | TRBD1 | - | CASSSIRDRGPHEQYF | TGTGCCAGCAGCTCGATCCGGGACAGGGGGCCTCACGAGCAGTACTTC
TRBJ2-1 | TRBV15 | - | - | CATSREPPAVASDNEQFF | TGTGCCACCAGCAGAGAGCCACCAGCGGTAGCGTCCGACAATGAGCAGTTCTTC
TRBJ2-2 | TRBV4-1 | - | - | CASSQGLRGTGELFF | TGCGCCAGCAGCCAGGGCCTTAGGGGCACCGGGGAGCTGTTTTTT
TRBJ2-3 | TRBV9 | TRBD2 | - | CASSAPSGTSGRAGTDTQYF | TGTGCCAGCAGCGCGCCTTCCGGGACTAGCGGGAGGGCCGGAACAGATACGCAGTATTTT
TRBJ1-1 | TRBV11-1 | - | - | CASSLAGAGTEAFF | TGTGCCAGCAGCTTAGCAGGGGCAGGGACTGAAGCTTTCTTT
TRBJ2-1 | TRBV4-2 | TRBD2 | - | CASSQGTSQFSQFF | TGTGCCAGCAGCCAAGGGACTAGCCAATTCAGTCAGTTCTTC
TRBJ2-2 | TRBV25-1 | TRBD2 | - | CASAAGPVNTGELFF | TGTGCCAGCGCAGCGGGACCTGTGAACACCGGGGAGCTGTTTTTT
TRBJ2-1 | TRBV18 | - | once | CASSPADNEQFF | TGTGCCAGCTCACCGGCCGACAATGAGCAGTTCTTC
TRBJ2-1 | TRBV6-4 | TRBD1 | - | CASKLRDRGSNEQFF | TGTGCCAGCAAACTCCGGGACAGGGGATCCAATGAGCAGTTCTTC
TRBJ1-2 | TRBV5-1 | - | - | CASSLAGTSNGYTF | TGCGCCAGCAGCTTGGCCGGGACATCTAATGGCTACACCTTC
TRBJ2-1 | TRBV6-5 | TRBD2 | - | CASSRGEIDEQFF | TGTGCCAGCAGCCGGGGGGAGATCGATGAGCAGTTCTTC
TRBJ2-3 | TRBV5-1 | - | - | CASSLGATGRADTQYF | TGCGCCAGCAGCTTGGGAGCTACGGGAAGAGCAGATACGCAGTATTTT
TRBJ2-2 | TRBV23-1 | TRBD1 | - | CASSLPGQGCTGELFF | TGCGCCAGCAGTCTTCCGGGACAGGGGTGCACCGGGGAGCTGTTTTTT
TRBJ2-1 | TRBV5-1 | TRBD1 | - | CASSLLGVGRDRAYNEQFF | TGCGCCAGCAGCTTGTTAGGAGTTGGCAGGGACAGGGCTTACAATGAGCAGTTCTTC
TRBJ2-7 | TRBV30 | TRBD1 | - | CAWSGQGYEQYF | TGTGCCTGGAGTGGACAGGGCTACGAGCAGTACTTC
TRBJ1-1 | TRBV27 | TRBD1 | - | CASHGQGRTEAFF | TGTGCCAGTCACGGACAGGGGCGCACTGAAGCTTTCTTT